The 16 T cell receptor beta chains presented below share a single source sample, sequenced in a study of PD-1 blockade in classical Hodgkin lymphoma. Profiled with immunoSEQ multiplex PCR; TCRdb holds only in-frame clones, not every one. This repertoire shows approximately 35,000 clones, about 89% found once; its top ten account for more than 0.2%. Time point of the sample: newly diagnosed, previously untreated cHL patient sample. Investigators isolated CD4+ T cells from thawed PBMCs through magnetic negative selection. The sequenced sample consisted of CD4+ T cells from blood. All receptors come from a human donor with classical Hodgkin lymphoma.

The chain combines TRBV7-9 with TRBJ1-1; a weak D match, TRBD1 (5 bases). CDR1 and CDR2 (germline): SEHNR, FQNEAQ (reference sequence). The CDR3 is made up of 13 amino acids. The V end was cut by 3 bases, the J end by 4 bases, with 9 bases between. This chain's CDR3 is CASSLQGSTEAFF. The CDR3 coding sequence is TGTGCCAGCAGCTTGCAGGGTTCCACTGAAGCTTTCTTT.

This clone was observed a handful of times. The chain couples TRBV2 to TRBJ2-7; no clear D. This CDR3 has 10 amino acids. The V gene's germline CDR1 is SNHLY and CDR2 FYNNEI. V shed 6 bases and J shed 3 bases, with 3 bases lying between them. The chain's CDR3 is CASRDYEQYF. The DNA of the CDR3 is TGTGCCAGCAGGGACTACGAGCAGTACTTC.

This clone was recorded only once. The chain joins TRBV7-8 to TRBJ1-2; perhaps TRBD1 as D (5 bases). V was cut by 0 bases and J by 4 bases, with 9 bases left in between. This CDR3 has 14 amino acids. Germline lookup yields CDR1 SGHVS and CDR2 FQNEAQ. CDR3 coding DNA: TGTGCCAGCAGCTTAGCCGGGGGTGGCTATGGCTACACCTTC. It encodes CASSLAGGGYGYTF.

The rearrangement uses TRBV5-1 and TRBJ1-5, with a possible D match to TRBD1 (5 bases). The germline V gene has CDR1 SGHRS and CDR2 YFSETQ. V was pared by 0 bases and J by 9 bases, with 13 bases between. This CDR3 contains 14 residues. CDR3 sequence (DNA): TGCGCCAGCAGCTTGGAGGGGTCCCATGCGCCCCAGCATTTT. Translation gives CASSLEGSHAPQHF.

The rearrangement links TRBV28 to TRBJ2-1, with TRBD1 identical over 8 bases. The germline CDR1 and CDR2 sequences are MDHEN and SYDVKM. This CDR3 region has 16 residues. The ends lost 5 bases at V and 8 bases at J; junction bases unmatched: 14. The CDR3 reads CASSLGQGLVVDEQFF. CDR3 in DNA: TGTGCCAGCAGTCTCGGACAGGGCCTTGTGGTGGATGAGCAGTTCTTC.

The DNA of the CDR3 is TGTGCCAGTAGTATAGCCAACAACGGACAGGGTACGCAGTATTTT. Its protein is CASSIANNGQGTQYF. J is TRBJ2-3 and V is TRBV19, with TRBD1 matching over 8 bases. J was trimmed by 8 bases and V by 1 base; bases with no gene match: 8. CDR3 length equals 15 residues. Germline CDR1 reads LNHDA; CDR2 reads SQIVND (reference sequence).

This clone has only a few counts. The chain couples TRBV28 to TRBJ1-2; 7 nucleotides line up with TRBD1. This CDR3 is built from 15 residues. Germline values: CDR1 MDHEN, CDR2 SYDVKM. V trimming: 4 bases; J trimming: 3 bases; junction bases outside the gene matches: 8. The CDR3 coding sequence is TGTGCCAGCAGTTCCCCCCCGACAGGGCACTATGGCTACACCTTC. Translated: CASSSPPTGHYGYTF.

This CDR3 reads CASSFEEKLFF. The CDR3 bases are TGTGCCAGCAGCTTTGAAGAAAAACTGTTTTTT. This chain connects TRBV7-8 to TRBJ1-4; D is uncertain. Trimming cost V 3 bases and J 8 bases, with 4 bases left between them. The CDR3 is 11 residues long. Germline V gene lookup returns CDR1 SGHVS and CDR2 FQNEAQ.

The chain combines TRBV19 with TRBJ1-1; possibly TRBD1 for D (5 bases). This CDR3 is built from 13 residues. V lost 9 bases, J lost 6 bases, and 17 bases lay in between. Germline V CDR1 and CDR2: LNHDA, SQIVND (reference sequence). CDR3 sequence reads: CASTPGGTPEAFF. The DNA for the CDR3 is TGTGCCAGCACGCCGGGGGGGACCCCTGAAGCTTTCTTT.

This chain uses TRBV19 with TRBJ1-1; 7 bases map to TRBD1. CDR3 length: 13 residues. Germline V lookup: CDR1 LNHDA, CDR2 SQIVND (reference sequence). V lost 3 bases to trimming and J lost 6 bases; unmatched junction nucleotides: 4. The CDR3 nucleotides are TGTGCCAGTAGTATTGCAGGGGGGGCTGAAGCTTTCTTT. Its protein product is CASSIAGGAEAFF.

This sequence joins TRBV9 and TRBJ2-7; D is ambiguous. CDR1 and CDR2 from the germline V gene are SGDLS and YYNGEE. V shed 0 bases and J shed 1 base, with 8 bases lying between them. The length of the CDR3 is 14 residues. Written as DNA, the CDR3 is TGTGCCAGCAGCGTAGGTTCGCTATCCTACGAGCAGTACTTC. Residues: CASSVGSLSYEQYF. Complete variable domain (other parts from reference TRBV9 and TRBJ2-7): DSGVTQTPKHLITATGQRVTLRCSPRSGDLSVYWYQQSLDQGLQFLIQYYNGEERAKGNILERFSAQQFPDLHSELNLSSLELGDSALYFCASSVGSLSYEQYFGPGTRLTVT.

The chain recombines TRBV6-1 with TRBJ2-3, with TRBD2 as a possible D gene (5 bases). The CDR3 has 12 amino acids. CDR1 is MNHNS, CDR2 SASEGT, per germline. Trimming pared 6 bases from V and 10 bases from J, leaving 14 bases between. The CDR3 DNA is TGTGCCAGCAGGGGGAGCCTTCTCCCGCAGTATTTT. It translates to CASRGSLLPQYF.

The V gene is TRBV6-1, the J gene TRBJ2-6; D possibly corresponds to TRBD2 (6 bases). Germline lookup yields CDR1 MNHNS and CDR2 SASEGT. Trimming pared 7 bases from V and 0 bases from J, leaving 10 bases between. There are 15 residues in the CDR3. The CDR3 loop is CASISGVSGANVLTF. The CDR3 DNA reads TGTGCCAGCATTTCGGGGGTCTCTGGGGCCAACGTCCTGACTTTC.

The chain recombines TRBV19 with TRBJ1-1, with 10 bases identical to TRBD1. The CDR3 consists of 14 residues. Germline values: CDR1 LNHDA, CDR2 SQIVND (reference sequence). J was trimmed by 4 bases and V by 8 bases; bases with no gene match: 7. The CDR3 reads CASRDRGPFTEAFF. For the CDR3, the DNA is TGTGCCAGTCGTGACAGGGGGCCCTTCACTGAAGCTTTCTTT.

The CDR3 here is CASSDPPVHEQYF. As DNA, the CDR3 is TGTGCCAGCAGTGATCCCCCGGTCCACGAGCAGTACTTC. The V gene is TRBV2, the J gene TRBJ2-7; the D is unclear. Germline-derived CDR1 and CDR2 are SNHLY and FYNNEI. V gave up 3 bases and J gave up 5 bases, with 11 bases separating them. This CDR3 region has 13 residues.

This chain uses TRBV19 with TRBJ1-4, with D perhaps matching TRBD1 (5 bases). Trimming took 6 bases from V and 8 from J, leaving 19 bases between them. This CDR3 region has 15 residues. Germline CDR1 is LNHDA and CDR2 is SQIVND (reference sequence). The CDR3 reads CASSPSGLVREKLFF. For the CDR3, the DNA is TGTGCCAGTAGCCCCTCGGGGCTGGTTCGGGAAAAACTGTTTTTT. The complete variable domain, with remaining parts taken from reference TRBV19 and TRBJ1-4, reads DGGITQSPKYLFRKEGQNVTLSCEQNLNHDAMYWYRQDPGQGLRLIYYSQIVNDFQKGDIAEGYSVSREKKESFPLTVTSAQKNPTAFYLCASSPSGLVREKLFFGSGTQLSVL.